This T cell receptor beta chain derives from a study of control samples from healthy donors and cancer patients. Repertoires were generated with immunoSEQ multiplex PCR, while TCRdb's copy carries only in-frame clones and drops some. The sample carries approximately 30,000 clones, approximately 93% recorded once. The germline CDR1 and CDR2 sequences are DFQATT and SNEGSKA (reference sequence). Trimming took 3 bases from V and 2 from J; bases not matched to a gene: 7. The CDR3 is 14 residues long. The origin of this receptor is a man aged 55-75 years in good health. The sample was blood. This chain connects TRBV20-1 to TRBJ2-7, with TRBD1 matching 7 bases. As DNA, the CDR3 is TGCAGTGCTAGTATGGGACAGCCACCCTACGAGCAGTACTTC. This translates into CSASMGQPPYEQYF.